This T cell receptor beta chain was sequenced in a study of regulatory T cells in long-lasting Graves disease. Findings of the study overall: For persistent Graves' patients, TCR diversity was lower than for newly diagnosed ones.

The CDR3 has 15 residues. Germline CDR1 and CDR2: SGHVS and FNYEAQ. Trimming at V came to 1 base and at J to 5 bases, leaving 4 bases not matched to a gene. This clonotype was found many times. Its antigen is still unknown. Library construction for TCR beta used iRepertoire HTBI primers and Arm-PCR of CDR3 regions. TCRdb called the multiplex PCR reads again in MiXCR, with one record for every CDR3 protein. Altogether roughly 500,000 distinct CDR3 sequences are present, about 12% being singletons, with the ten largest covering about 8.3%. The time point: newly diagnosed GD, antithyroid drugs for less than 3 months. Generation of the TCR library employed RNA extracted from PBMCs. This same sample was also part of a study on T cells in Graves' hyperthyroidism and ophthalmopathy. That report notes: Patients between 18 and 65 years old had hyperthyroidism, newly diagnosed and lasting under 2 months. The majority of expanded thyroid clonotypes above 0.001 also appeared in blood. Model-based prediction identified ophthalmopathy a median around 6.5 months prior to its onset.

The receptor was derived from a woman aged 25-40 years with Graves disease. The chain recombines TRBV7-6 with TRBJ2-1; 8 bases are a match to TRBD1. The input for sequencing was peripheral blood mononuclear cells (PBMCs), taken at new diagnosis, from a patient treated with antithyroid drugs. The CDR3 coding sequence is TGTGCCAGCAGCTTAGGGCAGGGGGCGAACAATGAGCAGTTCTTC. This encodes CASSLGQGANNEQFF.